The 9 T cell receptor beta chains in this list originate from one sample, sequenced in a study of cytomegalovirus exposure and HLA in healthy donors. PCR employed 60 Vbeta and 13 Jbeta primers. Here immunoSEQ multiplex PCR was the method, and the copy in TCRdb shows in-frame clones only, minus some. The sample consists of 120,000 or so clones, about three quarters of them appearing once. Sample: PBMCs. These receptor sequences come from a human donor in good health.

Points on this clone: A read error may account for a junction end that differs from germline. This chain joins TRBV2 and TRBJ1-6, with D possibly TRBD1 on 5 matching bases. The CDR3 has 15 residues. The germline V gene has CDR1 SNHLY and CDR2 FYNNEI. CDR3 loop: CASRTESSYNSLLHF. The CDR3 DNA reads TGTGCCAGCAGGACAGAGAGCTCCTATAATTCACTCCTCCACTTT.

Only a few counts were recorded for this clone. The chain combines TRBV6-1 with TRBJ2-7; 8 bases map to TRBD2. With V trimmed by 8 bases and J by 5 bases, 11 bases remained unmatched. Germline assignment: CDR1 MNHNS and CDR2 SASEGT. This CDR3 has 14 residues. The CDR3 is CASRGGAGVHEQYF. The CDR3 DNA is TGTGCCAGCCGGGGGGGCGCTGGAGTGCACGAGCAGTACTTC.

The chain uses TRBV18 and TRBJ2-3, with a weak D call TRBD2 (5 bases). The germline V and J ends were trimmed by 0 bases and 6 bases, with 13 bases remaining between them. This CDR3 contains 15 residues. Germline loops: CDR1 KGHSH, CDR2 LQKENI. The chain's CDR3 is CASSPPDEGEDTQYF. CDR3 DNA sequence: TGTGCCAGCTCACCACCCGACGAGGGCGAGGATACGCAGTATTTT.

The genes are TRBV6-6 and TRBJ2-2; D remains unclear. Germline V gene sequence: CDR1 MNHNY, CDR2 SVGAGI (reference sequence). With 8 bases removed from V and 5 bases from J, the gap between germline ends came to 6 bases. The CDR3 has 11 residues. CDR3 sequence reads: CASFGTGELFF. For the CDR3, the DNA is TGTGCCAGCTTCGGGACCGGGGAGCTGTTTTTT.

The rearrangement joins TRBV5-4 to TRBJ1-1; 7 nucleotides match TRBD1. The germline CDR1 and CDR2 sequences are SGHNT and YYREEE (reference sequence). With 7 bases clipped from V and 8 bases from J, the junction kept 8 bases outside the gene matches. The CDR3 spans 12 residues. CDR3 sequence: CASGVGGAEAFF. The DNA of the CDR3 is TGTGCCAGCGGAGTAGGGGGCGCGGAAGCTTTCTTT.

The genes are TRBV6-5 and TRBJ1-1; tentatively, D is TRBD1 (6 bases). The CDR3 length is 14 residues. V lost 2 bases and J lost 8, with 15 bases in between. Germline assignment: CDR1 MNHEY and CDR2 SVGAGI. CDR3 in DNA: TGTGCCAGCAGTTACGGAGTTGGTAGGGGGGAAGCTTTCTTT. It codes for CASSYGVGRGEAFF.

As for this clone: A read error may produce the germline difference seen at one junction end. V is TRBV7-7 and J is TRBJ2-3; D possibly corresponds to TRBD2 (7 bases). The CDR3 contains 17 residues. The germline CDR1 and CDR2 sequences are SSHAT and FNYEAQ (reference sequence). For the CDR3, the DNA is TGTGCTAGCAGCCTAGGACCCAGGCGGGGGCCCCGGGATACGCAGTATTTT. Protein sequence: CASSLGPRRGPRDTQYF.

This clone has just one count. The gene calls are TRBV2 and TRBJ1-3; 8 bases are shared with TRBD1. The V and J ends lost 2 bases and 4 bases, in that order; junction bases with no gene match: 1. This CDR3 spans 14 amino acids. The V gene's germline CDR1 is SNHLY and CDR2 FYNNEI. CDR3 sequence reads: CASSETGGGNTIYF. CDR3 sequence (DNA): TGTGCCAGCAGTGAAACAGGGGGAGGAAACACCATATATTTT.

The V gene is TRBV13, the J gene TRBJ1-2; D possibly corresponds to TRBD1 (5 bases). The V and J ends lost 0 bases and 5 bases respectively, with 16 bases between them. CDR3 length: 16 amino acids. Germline CDR1 is PRHDT and CDR2 is FYEKMQ (reference sequence). The CDR3 loop is CASSLGIRQSQYGYTF. In DNA, the CDR3 is TGTGCCAGCAGCTTAGGAATTCGACAGTCTCAATATGGCTACACCTTC.